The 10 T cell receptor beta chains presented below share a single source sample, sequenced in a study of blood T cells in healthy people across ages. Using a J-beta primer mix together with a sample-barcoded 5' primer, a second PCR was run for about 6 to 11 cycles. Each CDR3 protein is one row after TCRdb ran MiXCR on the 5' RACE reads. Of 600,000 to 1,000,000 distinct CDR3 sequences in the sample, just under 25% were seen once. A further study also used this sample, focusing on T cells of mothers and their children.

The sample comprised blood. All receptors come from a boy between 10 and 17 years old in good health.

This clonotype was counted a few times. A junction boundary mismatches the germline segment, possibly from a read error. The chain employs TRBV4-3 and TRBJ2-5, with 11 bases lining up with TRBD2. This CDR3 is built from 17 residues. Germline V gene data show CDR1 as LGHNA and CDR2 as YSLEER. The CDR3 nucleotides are TGCGCCAGCAGCCAAGCTGCTAGCGGGAGGAGACAAGAGACTCAGTACTTC. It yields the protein CASSQAASGRRQETQYF.

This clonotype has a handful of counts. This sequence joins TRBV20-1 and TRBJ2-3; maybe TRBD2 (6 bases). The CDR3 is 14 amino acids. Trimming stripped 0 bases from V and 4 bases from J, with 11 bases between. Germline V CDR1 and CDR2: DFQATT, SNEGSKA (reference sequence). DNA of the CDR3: TGCAGTGCTAGAGATGGGGGAGGCGCAGATACGCAGTATTTT. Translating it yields CSARDGGGADTQYF.

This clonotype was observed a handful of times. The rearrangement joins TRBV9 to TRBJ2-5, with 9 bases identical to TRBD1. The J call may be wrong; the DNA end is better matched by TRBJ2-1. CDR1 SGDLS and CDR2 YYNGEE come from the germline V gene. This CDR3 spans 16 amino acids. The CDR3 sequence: CASSVGRDRDGLGQFF. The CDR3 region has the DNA TGTGCCAGCAGCGTAGGCCGGGACAGGGACGGGCTGGGGCAGTTCTTC.

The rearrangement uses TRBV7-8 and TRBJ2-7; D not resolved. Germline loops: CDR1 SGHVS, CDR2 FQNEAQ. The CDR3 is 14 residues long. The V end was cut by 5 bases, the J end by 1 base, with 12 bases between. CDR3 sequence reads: CASSAEPLSYEQYF. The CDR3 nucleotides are TGTGCCAGCAGCGCGGAGCCCCTTTCCTACGAGCAGTACTTC. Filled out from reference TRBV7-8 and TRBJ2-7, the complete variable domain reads GAGVSQSPRYKVAKRGQDVALRCDPISGHVSLFWYQQALGQGPEFLTYFQNEAQLDKSGLPSDRFFAERPEGSVSTLKIQRTQQEDSAVYLCASSAEPLSYEQYFGPGTRLTVT.

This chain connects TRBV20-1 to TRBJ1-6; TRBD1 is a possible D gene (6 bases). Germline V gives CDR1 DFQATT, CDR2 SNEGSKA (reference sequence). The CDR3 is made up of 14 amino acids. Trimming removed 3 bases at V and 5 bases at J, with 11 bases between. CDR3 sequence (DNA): TGCAGTGCTAGGGATCCAGGGGATAATTCACCCCTCCACTTT. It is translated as CSARDPGDNSPLHF.

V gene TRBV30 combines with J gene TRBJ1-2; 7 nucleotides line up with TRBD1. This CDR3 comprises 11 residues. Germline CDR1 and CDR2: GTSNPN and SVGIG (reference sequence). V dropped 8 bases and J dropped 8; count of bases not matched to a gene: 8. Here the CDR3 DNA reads TGTGCCACCAACAGGGGTCAGGGCTACACCTTC. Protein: CATNRGQGYTF.

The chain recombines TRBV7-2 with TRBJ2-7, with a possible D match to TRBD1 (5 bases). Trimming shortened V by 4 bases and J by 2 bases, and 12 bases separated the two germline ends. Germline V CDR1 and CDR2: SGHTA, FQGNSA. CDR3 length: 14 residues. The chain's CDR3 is CASSSWGGPYEQYF. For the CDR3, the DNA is TGTGCCAGCAGCTCCTGGGGCGGTCCCTACGAGCAGTACTTC.

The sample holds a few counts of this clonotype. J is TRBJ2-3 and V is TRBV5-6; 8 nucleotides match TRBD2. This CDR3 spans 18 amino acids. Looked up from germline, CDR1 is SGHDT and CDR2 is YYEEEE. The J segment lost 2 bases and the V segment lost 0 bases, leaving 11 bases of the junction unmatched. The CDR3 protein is CASSLGMRTSFLTDTQYF. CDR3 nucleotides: TGTGCCAGCAGCTTGGGTATGCGGACTAGCTTTCTCACAGATACGCAGTATTTT. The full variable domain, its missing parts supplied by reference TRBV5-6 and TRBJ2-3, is DAGVTQSPTHLIKTRGQQVTLRCSPKSGHDTVSWYQQALGQGPQFIFQYYEEEERQRGNFPDRFSGHQFPNYSSELNVNALLLGDSALYLCASSLGMRTSFLTDTQYFGPGTRLTVL.

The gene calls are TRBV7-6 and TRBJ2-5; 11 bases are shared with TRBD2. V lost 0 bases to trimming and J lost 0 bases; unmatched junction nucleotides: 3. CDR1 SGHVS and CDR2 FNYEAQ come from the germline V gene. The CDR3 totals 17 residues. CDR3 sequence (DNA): TGTGCCAGCAGCTTAGCGGTAGCGGGGGGGTACCAAGAGACCCAGTACTTC. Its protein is CASSLAVAGGYQETQYF.

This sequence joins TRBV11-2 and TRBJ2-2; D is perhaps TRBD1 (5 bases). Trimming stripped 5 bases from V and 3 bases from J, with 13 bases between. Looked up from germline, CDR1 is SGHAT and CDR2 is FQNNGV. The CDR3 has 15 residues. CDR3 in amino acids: CASSTNTGYTGELFF. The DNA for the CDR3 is TGTGCCAGCAGCACAAATACAGGCTACACCGGGGAGCTGTTTTTT.